Included here is one T cell receptor beta chain sequence, with context. The table lists this clonotype with many counts. What this receptor recognizes is not known. No quality values exist for individual bases; no much larger clone is one base distant. This entry is derived from a study of T-cell reconstitution after alpha-beta-depleted transplantation in children (dated by TCRdb to about 2016). About the study as a whole: The study quantitatively tracked T-cell immune reconstitution after TCRalphabeta/CD19-depleted allogeneic hematopoietic cell transplantation in children using TCR repertoire profiling.

The method was PCR. Sequenced using an Illumina HiSeq 2500. TCR libraries were prepared with molecular barcoding, using unique molecular identifiers to normalize TCRbeta repertoire quantification. Through fastp at Q25 and MiXCR, TCRdb rebuilt clones from the public reads, retaining in-frame beta chains. Duplicate CDR3 protein sequences are folded into a single record with the most common DNA and genes. The sample table contains roughly 100,000 distinct CDR3 sequences; only one count was recorded for roughly 8.4% of them. Of the sample, 5.5% to 8% is held by the ten largest clones. Inclusive of the bounding cysteine and phenylalanine, the CDR3 is 13 residues long. The entry retains the CDR3 DNA only, 39 bases that are in frame from base 1. Relative to germline, V is missing 6 bases and J is missing 5 bases, with 9 bases of the junction outside any gene match. The germline V gene supplies CDR1 SQVTM and CDR2 ANQGSEA.

This material consisted of PBMCs from the stem cell graft donor, taken from the stem cell graft. The sequence derives from a human donor who donated a stem cell graft to a child with congenital amegakaryocytic thrombocytopenia. Recombination joined TRBV29-1 with TRBJ2-5, and TRBD1 matches 7 of the central bases. The CDR3 in this case is CSVGQVLGETQYF. The nucleotide sequence is TGCAGCGTAGGACAGGTCCTTGGGGAGACCCAGTACTTC. The entire variable domain, with the stretches around the CDR3 drawn from the reference TRBV29-1 and TRBJ2-5 proteins, is SAVISQKPSRDICQRGTSLTIQCQVDSQVTMMFWYRQQPGQSLTLIATANQGSEATYESGFVIDKFPISRPNLTFSTLTVSNMSPEDSSIYLCSVGQVLGETQYFGPGTRLLVL.